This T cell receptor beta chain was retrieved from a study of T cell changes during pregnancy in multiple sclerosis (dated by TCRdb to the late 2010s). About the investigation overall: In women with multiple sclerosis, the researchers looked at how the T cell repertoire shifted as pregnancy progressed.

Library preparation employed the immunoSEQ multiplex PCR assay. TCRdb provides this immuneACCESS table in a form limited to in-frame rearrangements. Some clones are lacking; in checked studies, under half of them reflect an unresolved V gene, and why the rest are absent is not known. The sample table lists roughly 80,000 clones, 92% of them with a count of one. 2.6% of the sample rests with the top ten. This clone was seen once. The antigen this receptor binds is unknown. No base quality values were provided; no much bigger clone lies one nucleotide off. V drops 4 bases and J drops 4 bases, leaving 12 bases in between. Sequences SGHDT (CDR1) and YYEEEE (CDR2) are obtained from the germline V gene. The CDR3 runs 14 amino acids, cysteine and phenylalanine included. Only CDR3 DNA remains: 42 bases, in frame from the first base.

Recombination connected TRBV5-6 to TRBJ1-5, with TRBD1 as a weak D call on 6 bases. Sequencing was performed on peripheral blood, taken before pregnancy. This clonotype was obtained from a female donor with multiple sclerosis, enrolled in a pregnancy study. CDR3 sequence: CASSGGHPNQPQHF. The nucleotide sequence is TGTGCCAGCAGCGGGGGACACCCGAATCAGCCCCAGCATTTT.